The clone carrying this TCR beta chain appeared a few times. Its specificity is unknown. This specimen comes from a study of CD8 T cells in ankylosing spondylitis. Study results and caveats: A TCR beta motif of roughly eight highly homologous variants appeared characteristic of ankylosing spondylitis blood.

Construction of TCR beta libraries was performed using quantitative 5'-RACE with molecular barcodes. TCRdb re-analysed the 5' RACE reads in MiXCR, keeping a single row per CDR3 protein. The top ten clones hold 6.8% of a sample with approximately 540,000 distinct CDR3 sequences, roughly 13% of them seen once. The sample was blood, either unsorted or a sorted T cell fraction (not recorded which). The sequence came from a male donor with ankylosing spondylitis.

The CDR3 sequence: CSALTGLAGYEQFF. Written as DNA, the CDR3 is TGCAGTGCCCTTACGGGACTAGCGGGATATGAGCAGTTCTTC. This chain joins TRBV20-1 and TRBJ2-1; 13 bases agree with TRBD2. Germline lookup yields CDR1 DFQATT and CDR2 SNEGSKA (reference sequence). V gave up 6 bases and J gave up 8 bases; unmatched junction bases: 7. The CDR3 length is 14 residues.